This TCR beta chain was profiled in a study of blood T cell repertoires in COVID-19. Study overall: From T cells, B-cell-depleted T cells, or PBMCs came the material, which was cDNA or gDNA.

While infection was still active, Seattle patients were enrolled and then followed longitudinally. Per the original data handling: Estimation of nucleated cell counts was performed using reference gene primer amplification. Data came from immunoSEQ multiplex PCR; TCRdb stores just in-frame clones and leaves some out. D and trimming were read from the DNA, whereas the V and J calls and clone size are those reported in that table. The sample lists roughly 200,000 clones, 83% occurring once. The CDR3 spans 15 residues. CDR1 is MNHNY and CDR2 is SVGAGI in the germline V gene (reference sequence). The V gene lost 4 bases and the J gene lost 2 bases, with 13 bases spanning the gap.

The sequence was collected from a woman younger than 45 with COVID-19, enrolled during active disease. The sequenced sample was peripheral blood. The chain employs TRBV6-6 and TRBJ2-3; D perhaps matches TRBD1 (6 bases). DNA for the CDR3: TGTGCCAGCAGTTCGACGGACAGCTTCACAGATACGCAGTATTTT. It specifies CASSSTDSFTDTQYF.